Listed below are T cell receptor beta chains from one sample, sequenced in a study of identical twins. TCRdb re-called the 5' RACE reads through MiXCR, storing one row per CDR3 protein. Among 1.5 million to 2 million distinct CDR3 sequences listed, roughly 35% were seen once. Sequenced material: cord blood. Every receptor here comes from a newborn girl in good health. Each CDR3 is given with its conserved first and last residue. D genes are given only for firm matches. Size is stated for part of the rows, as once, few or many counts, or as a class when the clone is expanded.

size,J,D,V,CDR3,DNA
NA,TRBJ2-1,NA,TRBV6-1,CASSGPGQGPQETQFF,TGTGCCAGCAGTGGCCCGGGGCAAGGCCCTCAAGAGACCCAGTTCTTC
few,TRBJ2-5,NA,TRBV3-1,CASSPKQGLQETQYF,TGTGCCAGCAGCCCCAAGCAGGGACTCCAAGAGACCCAGTACTTC
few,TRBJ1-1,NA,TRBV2,CASSKGQFMNTEAFF,TGTGCCAGCAGTAAAGGGCAGTTTATGAACACTGAAGCTTTCTTT
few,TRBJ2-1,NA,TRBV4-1,CASSQVQFGLVNEQFF,TGCGCCAGCAGCCAAGTACAATTCGGGTTGGTGAATGAGCAGTTCTTC
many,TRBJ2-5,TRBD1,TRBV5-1,CASSLRQGQETQYF,TGTGCCAGCAGTTTAAGGCAGGGACAGGAGACCCAGTACTTC
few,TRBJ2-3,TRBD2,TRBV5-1,CASSPMLAGGIDQDTQYF,TGCGCCAGCAGCCCAATGCTAGCGGGGGGAATAGACCAAGATACGCAGTATTTT
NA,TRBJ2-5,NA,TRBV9,CARKQAQETQYF,TGTGCCCGCAAACAGGCTCAAGAGACCCAGTACTTC
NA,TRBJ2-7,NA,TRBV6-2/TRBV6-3,CASSKGPYNEQYF,TGTGCCAGCAGTAAGGGGCCTTACAATGAGCAGTACTTC
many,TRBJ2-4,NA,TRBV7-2,CASSPQAGLAKNIQYF,TGTGCCAGCAGCCCGCAAGCGGGCCTAGCCAAAAACATTCAGTACTTC
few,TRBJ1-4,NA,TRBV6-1,CASNSYGATNEKLFF,TGTGCCAGCAACTCATATGGAGCAACTAATGAAAAACTGTTTTTT
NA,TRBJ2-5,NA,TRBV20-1,CSARDLSRGQETQYF,TGCAGTGCTAGAGATCTTTCGCGGGGTCAAGAGACCCAGTACTTC
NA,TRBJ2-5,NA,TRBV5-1,CASSLGDWQETQYF,TGCGCCAGCAGCTTGGGGGACTGGCAAGAGACCCAGTACTTC
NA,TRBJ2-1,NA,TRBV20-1,CSRPGGPLNEQFF,TGCAGTAGGCCGGGGGGCCCCCTCAATGAGCAGTTCTTC
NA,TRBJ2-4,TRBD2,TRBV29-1,CSVEDSLRLAGVAKNIQYF,TGCAGCGTTGAAGATTCCCTCCGACTAGCGGGAGTAGCCAAAAACATTCAGTACTTC
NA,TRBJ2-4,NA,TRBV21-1,CASSVRDGDSKNIQYF,TGTGCCAGCAGCGTCCGGGACGGGGATTCCAAAAACATTCAGTACTTC
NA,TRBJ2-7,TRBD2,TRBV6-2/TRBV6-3,CASRPAGALNEQYF,TGTGCCAGCAGGCCAGCGGGAGCGCTCAATGAGCAGTACTTC
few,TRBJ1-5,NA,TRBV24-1,CATSDRQEQPQHF,TGTGCCACCAGTGATAGGCAGGAACAGCCCCAGCATTTT
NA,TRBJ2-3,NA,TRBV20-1,CSAPRLASGTDTQYF,TGCAGTGCCCCGCGCCTAGCATCCGGCACAGATACGCAGTATTTT
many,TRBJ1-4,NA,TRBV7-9,CASSSGTEKLFF,TGTGCCAGCAGCTCCGGGACTGAAAAACTGTTTTTT
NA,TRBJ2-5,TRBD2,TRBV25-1,CASSELAGRERNEQYF,TGTGCCAGCAGTGAATTAGCGGGCAGGGAAAGGAATGAGCAGTACTTC
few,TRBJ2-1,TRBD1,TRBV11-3,CASSHRDRGHNEQFF,TGTGCCAGCAGCCACCGGGACAGGGGCCACAATGAGCAGTTCTTC
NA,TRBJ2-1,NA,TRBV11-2,CASSLMTVSSYNEQFF,TGTGCCAGCAGCTTAATGACGGTAAGCTCCTACAATGAGCAGTTCTTC
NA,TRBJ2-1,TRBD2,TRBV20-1,CSASAGGIYNEQFF,TGCAGTGCTTCAGCGGGGGGGATTTACAATGAGCAGTTCTTC
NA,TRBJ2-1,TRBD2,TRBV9,CASSVDLAGGSYNEQFF,TGTGCCAGCAGCGTAGACCTAGCGGGAGGATCCTACAATGAGCAGTTCTTC
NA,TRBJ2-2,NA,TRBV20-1,CSAMPRRGRDGELFF,TGCAGTGCTATGCCCCGCAGAGGCCGGGACGGGGAGCTGTTTTTT
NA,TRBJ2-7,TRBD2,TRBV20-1,CSAREASGRWYEQYF,TGCAGTGCTAGAGAGGCTAGCGGGAGGTGGTACGAGCAGTACTTC
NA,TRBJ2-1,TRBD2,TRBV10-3,CATSGTSGYSSYNEQFF,TGTGCCACTAGTGGGACTAGCGGGTACAGCTCCTACAATGAGCAGTTCTTC
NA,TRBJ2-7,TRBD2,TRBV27,CASSFRAFASGTEQYF,TGTGCCAGCAGTTTTAGGGCCTTTGCTAGCGGGACCGAGCAGTACTTC
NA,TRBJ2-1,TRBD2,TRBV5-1,CAGSPTSGGAKGYNEQFF,TGCGCCGGCAGCCCGACTAGCGGGGGGGCTAAGGGTTACAATGAGCAGTTCTTC